This TCR beta chain derives from a study of T cells after yellow fever vaccination. The authors made TCR cDNA by 5'RACE template switching, adding a universal primer site and UMIs. From the 5' RACE reads, TCRdb called clonotypes with MiXCR, one entry per CDR3 protein. Among some 670,000 distinct CDR3 sequences listed, 9% to 15% were seen once. This clonotype was counted at least ten times. Its antigen is currently unknown. The study's findings and limits: Re-detected after boosting: most primary clones, 96% of CD4 and roughly 90% of CD8. There was a possibility that FACS-sorted repertoires contained abundant clonotypes contaminating from the bulk population.

V was cut by 5 bases and J by 9 bases, with 20 bases left in between. The CDR3 totals 15 residues. In germline, CDR1 is MGHDK, CDR2 SYGVNS. The source of this sequence is a man younger than 40 who received the YFV17D yellow fever vaccine. The gene calls are TRBV25-1 and TRBJ2-1; no clear D. Sample: PBMCs, taken on the day of the yellow fever booster vaccination. The CDR3 loop is CASSPPEVWHIEQFF. The CDR3 DNA reads as TGTGCCAGCAGTCCCCCTGAAGTTTGGCACATTGAGCAGTTCTTC.